These T cell receptor beta chains were read from a single sample in a study of OX40 agonist ivuxolimab in advanced cancers. The protocol was immunoSEQ multiplex PCR, while the TCRdb copy is restricted to in-frame clones and leaves out a portion. The table includes fewer than 70,000 clones, 91% detected once. The sample was CD4+ or CD8+ T cells sorted from blood, taken in a trial of the OX40 agonist ivuxolimab. These receptors came from an adult with an advanced solid tumor such as melanoma, head and neck, liver or kidney cancer. The CDR3 runs from the conserved cysteine through the conserved F or W. The D gene is left open where the match is weak. Size is stated for part of the rows, as once, few or many counts, or as a class when the clone is expanded.

CASSPGRGDTGELFF | TGTGCCAGTAGTCCCGGAAGAGGCGACACCGGGGAGCTGTTTTTT | TRBV19 | . | 15 | . | TRBJ2-2
CASSPWGAFGETQYF | TGTGCCAGCAGCCCCTGGGGGGCGTTTGGAGAGACCCAGTACTTC | TRBV13 | . | 15 | . | TRBJ2-5
CASSLTGGGSSYEQYF | TGTGCCAGCAGCTTAACGGGAGGAGGGAGCTCCTACGAGCAGTACTTC | TRBV7-6 | TRBD2 | 16 | . | TRBJ2-7
CASSQDAVYGYTF | TGTGCCAGCAGCCAAGATGCGGTCTATGGCTACACCTTC | TRBV14 | . | 13 | . | TRBJ1-2
CAINQGPPSEQYF | TGTGCCATCAACCAGGGGCCCCCTTCCGAGCAGTACTTC | TRBV10-3 | . | 13 | . | TRBJ2-7
CASSPGLAGNTGELFF | TGTGCCAGCAGCCCGGGACTAGCCGGGAACACCGGGGAGCTGTTTTTT | TRBV7-6 | TRBD2 | 16 | once | TRBJ2-2
CASSTGRTGETQYF | TGTGCCAGCAGTACGGGACGGACTGGGGAGACCCAGTACTTC | TRBV27 | . | 14 | . | TRBJ2-5
CASSVSGEAEQYF | TGTGCCAGCAGCGTATCAGGGGAGGCCGAGCAGTACTTC | TRBV9 | . | 13 | . | TRBJ2-7
CSGTSWAGELFF | TGCAGCGGTACTAGCTGGGCCGGGGAGCTGTTTTTT | TRBV29-1 | . | 12 | . | TRBJ2-2
CASSSMDGSTDTQYF | TGCGCCAGCAGCTCGATGGACGGGAGCACAGATACGCAGTATTTT | TRBV5-1 | . | 15 | . | TRBJ2-3
CASSTRGLDDEKLFF | TGTGCCAGCAGCACCAGGGGGCTTGATGATGAAAAACTGTTTTTT | TRBV9 | TRBD1 | 15 | . | TRBJ1-4
CASSQDTSGRIDTQYF | TGCGCCAGCAGCCAAGATACTAGCGGGAGGATAGATACGCAGTATTTT | TRBV4-3 | TRBD2 | 16 | . | TRBJ2-3
CASSFRDSEAFF | TGTGCCAGCAGCTTTCGAGACAGTGAAGCTTTCTTT | TRBV7-9 | . | 12 | . | TRBJ1-1
CASSLDATEAFF | TGTGCCAGCAGCTTAGACGCCACTGAAGCTTTCTTT | TRBV7-2 | . | 12 | . | TRBJ1-1
CASIEGGITDTQYF | TGTGCCAGCATAGAGGGGGGTATCACAGATACGCAGTATTTT | TRBV2 | . | 14 | . | TRBJ2-3
CASSLAGNTEAFF | TGTGCCAGCAGCTTGGCCGGGAACACTGAAGCTTTCTTT | TRBV13 | . | 13 | . | TRBJ1-1
CASEPGQDSYEQYF | TGTGCCAGCGAACCGGGACAGGACTCCTACGAGCAGTACTTC | TRBV2 | TRBD1 | 14 | . | TRBJ2-7
CASSLGGSDQPQHF | TGTGCCAGCAGCTTAGGGGGGTCCGATCAGCCCCAGCATTTT | TRBV7-8 | . | 14 | . | TRBJ1-5
CASSDHGGRDEQFF | TGTGCCAGCAGTGACCATGGCGGGAGAGACGAGCAGTTCTTC | TRBV6-4 | TRBD2 | 14 | . | TRBJ2-1
CASSLASGTGELFF | TGTGCCAGCAGTTTAGCATCGGGGACCGGGGAGCTGTTTTTT | TRBV7-2 | . | 14 | . | TRBJ2-2
CASRYYGTAYEQYF | TGTGCCAGCAGGTACTATGGGACAGCCTACGAGCAGTACTTC | TRBV27 | TRBD1 | 14 | once | TRBJ2-7
CASRDSGSSYNEQFF | TGTGCCAGCAGGGACAGTGGTAGCTCCTACAATGAGCAGTTCTTC | TRBV5-1 | TRBD1 | 15 | . | TRBJ2-1
CASSDGGEKLFF | TGTGCCAGTAGTGACGGGGGCGAAAAACTGTTTTTT | TRBV19 | . | 12 | . | TRBJ1-4
CASSGTGLREQYF | TGTGCCAGCAGTGGGACAGGGTTGCGCGAGCAGTACTTC | TRBV25-1 | TRBD1 | 13 | . | TRBJ2-7
CASSLGQGLNTEAFF | TGTGCCAGCAGCCTGGGACAGGGATTGAACACTGAAGCTTTCTTT | TRBV7-6 | TRBD1 | 15 | . | TRBJ1-1
CATSRVGGTEAFF | TGTGCCACCAGCAGGGTGGGAGGCACTGAAGCTTTCTTT | TRBV15 | . | 13 | . | TRBJ1-1
CASSWDRTNEKLFF | TGTGCCAGCAGCTGGGACCGAACAAATGAAAAACTGTTTTTT | TRBV6-5 | . | 14 | . | TRBJ1-4
CASSLAGGEAYEQYF | TGTGCCAGCAGCTTAGCAGGGGGCGAGGCCTACGAGCAGTACTTC | TRBV7-6 | TRBD1 | 15 | . | TRBJ2-7
CAWTLGTSGRADTQYF | TGTGCCTGGACCTTAGGGACTAGCGGGAGAGCGGATACGCAGTATTTT | TRBV30 | TRBD2 | 16 | . | TRBJ2-3
CSVMAGDPYEQYF | TGCAGCGTTATGGCAGGGGACCCCTACGAGCAGTACTTC | TRBV29-1 | . | 13 | . | TRBJ2-7
CAWRGGTGIIGELFF | TGTGCCTGGAGAGGGGGGACAGGGATAATCGGGGAGCTGTTTTTT | TRBV30 | TRBD1 | 15 | . | TRBJ2-2
CASSVESGGPGYNEQFF | TGTGCCAGCAGCGTAGAATCGGGGGGGCCAGGTTACAATGAGCAGTTCTTC | TRBV9 | TRBD2 | 17 | . | TRBJ2-1
CASSVGPVSTYEQYF | TGTGCCAGCAGCGTAGGACCAGTCTCTACCTACGAGCAGTACTTC | TRBV9 | . | 15 | . | TRBJ2-7
CASSYVRGAGGNTIYF | TGTGCCAGCAGTTACGTCCGGGGGGCGGGTGGAAACACCATATATTTT | TRBV6-5 | . | 16 | once | TRBJ1-3
CASSLRGEGLEQYF | TGTGCCAGCAGCTTAAGGGGGGAGGGCCTCGAGCAGTACTTC | TRBV7-2 | . | 14 | . | TRBJ2-7
CASSPGSNEQFF | TGTGCCAGCAGCCCGGGGAGCAACGAGCAGTTCTTC | TRBV7-9 | . | 12 | . | TRBJ2-1
CASSQEGTGGYTEAFF | TGTGCCAGCAGCCAAGAGGGAACAGGGGGGTACACTGAAGCTTTCTTT | TRBV4-2 | TRBD1 | 16 | few | TRBJ1-1
CSVEKQGAGTEAFF | TGCAGCGTTGAAAAACAGGGGGCTGGCACTGAAGCTTTCTTT | TRBV29-1 | TRBD1 | 14 | once | TRBJ1-1
CASSRTGGQPQHF | TGTGCCAGCAGTCGAACGGGGGGCCAGCCCCAGCATTTT | TRBV5-6 | . | 13 | once | TRBJ1-5
CASSRGGQGMGSGANVLTF | TGCGCCAGCAGTCGTGGGGGACAGGGGATGGGATCTGGGGCCAACGTCCTGACTTTC | TRBV10-1 | TRBD1 | 19 | . | TRBJ2-6
CASNRAGGPDPYEQYF | TGTGCCAGCAACCGAGCGGGAGGGCCCGATCCCTACGAGCAGTACTTC | TRBV21-1 | . | 16 | . | TRBJ2-7
CASSFAGVDYGYTF | TGTGCCAGCAGCTTCGCAGGGGTTGACTATGGCTACACCTTC | TRBV7-9 | . | 14 | . | TRBJ1-2
CASSEGQGAYEQYF | TGTGCCAGCAGCGAGGGACAGGGGGCCTACGAGCAGTACTTC | TRBV9 | TRBD1 | 14 | . | TRBJ2-7
CASSQGYEKLFF | TGTGCCAGTAGTCAGGGCTACGAAAAACTGTTTTTT | TRBV7-6 | . | 12 | . | TRBJ1-4
CASSRLAGLAKTYNEQFF | TGTGCCAGCTCAAGACTAGCGGGTTTGGCCAAAACGTACAATGAGCAGTTCTTC | TRBV18 | TRBD2 | 18 | . | TRBJ2-1
CASSFPQGAYNEQFF | TGTGCCAGCAGCTTCCCCCAGGGCGCCTACAATGAGCAGTTCTTC | TRBV5-6 | . | 15 | . | TRBJ2-1
CASAIRADSSYEQYF | TGTGCCAGCGCCATCCGGGCCGACAGCTCCTACGAGCAGTACTTC | TRBV6-1 | . | 15 | few | TRBJ2-7
CASSLDSFPHYEQYF | TGTGCCAGCAGCTTAGACTCCTTCCCGCACTACGAGCAGTACTTC | TRBV7-6 | . | 15 | . | TRBJ2-7
CASSQEGRTYGYTF | TGCGCCAGCAGCCAAGAAGGGCGCACCTATGGCTACACCTTC | TRBV4-1 | . | 14 | . | TRBJ1-2
CASSQELAFANTGELFF | TGTGCCAGCAGCCAAGAGCTAGCGTTCGCGAACACCGGGGAGCTGTTTTTT | TRBV14 | . | 17 | . | TRBJ2-2
CASSVGSGSYEQYF | TGTGCCAGCAGCGTAGGTAGCGGGAGCTACGAGCAGTACTTC | TRBV9 | TRBD2 | 14 | . | TRBJ2-7